This T cell receptor (beta chain) was captured in a study of blood T cell repertoires in COVID-19. Generated by immunoSEQ multiplex PCR, the TCRdb table keeps only in-frame clones and is missing some. The sample lists just over 90,000 clones, roughly 80% seen once, with 15% to 20% in the top ten. This CDR3 is 14 amino acids long. Germline loops: CDR1 KGHSH, CDR2 LQKENI. V dropped 6 bases and J dropped 2; count of bases not matched to a gene: 2. V usage is TRBV18 and J usage is TRBJ2-1, with 9 bases identical to TRBD2. The material sequenced was peripheral blood. This sequence was found in a human donor in a cohort sampled during active COVID-19. The CDR3 coding sequence is TGTGCCAGCTCGGCTAGCGGGGCCTACAATGAGCAGTTCTTC. It codes for CASSASGAYNEQFF.